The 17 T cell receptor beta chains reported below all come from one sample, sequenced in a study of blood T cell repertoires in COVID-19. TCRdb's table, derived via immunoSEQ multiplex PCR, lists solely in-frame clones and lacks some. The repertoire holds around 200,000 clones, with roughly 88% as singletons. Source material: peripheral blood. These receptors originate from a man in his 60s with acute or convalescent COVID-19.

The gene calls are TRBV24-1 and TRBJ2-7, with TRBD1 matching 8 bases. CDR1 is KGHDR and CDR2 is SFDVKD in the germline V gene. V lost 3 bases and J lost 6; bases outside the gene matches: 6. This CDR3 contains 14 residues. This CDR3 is CATSDHQGAGEQYF. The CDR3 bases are TGTGCCACCAGTGATCACCAGGGGGCTGGCGAGCAGTACTTC.

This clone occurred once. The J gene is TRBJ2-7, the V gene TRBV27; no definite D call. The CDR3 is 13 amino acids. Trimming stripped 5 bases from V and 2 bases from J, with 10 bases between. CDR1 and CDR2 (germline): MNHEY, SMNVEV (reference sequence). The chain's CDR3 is CASSQSPTYEQYF. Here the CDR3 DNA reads TGTGCCAGCAGTCAAAGTCCTACCTACGAGCAGTACTTC.

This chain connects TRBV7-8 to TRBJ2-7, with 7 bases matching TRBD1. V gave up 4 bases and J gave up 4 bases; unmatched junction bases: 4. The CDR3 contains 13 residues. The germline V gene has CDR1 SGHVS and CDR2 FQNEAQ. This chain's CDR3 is CASSSDRTYEQYF. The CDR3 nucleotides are TGTGCCAGCAGCTCGGACAGGACGTACGAGCAGTACTTC.

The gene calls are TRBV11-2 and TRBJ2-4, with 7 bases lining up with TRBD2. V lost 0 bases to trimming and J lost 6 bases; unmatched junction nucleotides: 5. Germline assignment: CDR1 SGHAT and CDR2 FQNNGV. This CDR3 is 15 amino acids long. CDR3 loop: CASSLEGLSGNIQYF. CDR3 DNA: TGTGCCAGCAGCTTAGAGGGACTATCGGGAAACATTCAGTACTTC.

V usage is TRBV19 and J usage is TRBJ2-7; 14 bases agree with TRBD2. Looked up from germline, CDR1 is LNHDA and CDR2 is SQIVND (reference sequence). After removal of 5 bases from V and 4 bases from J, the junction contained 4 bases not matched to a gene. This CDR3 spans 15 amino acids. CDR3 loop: CASSPWTSGRYEQYF. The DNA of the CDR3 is TGTGCCAGTAGTCCTTGGACTAGCGGGAGGTACGAGCAGTACTTC.

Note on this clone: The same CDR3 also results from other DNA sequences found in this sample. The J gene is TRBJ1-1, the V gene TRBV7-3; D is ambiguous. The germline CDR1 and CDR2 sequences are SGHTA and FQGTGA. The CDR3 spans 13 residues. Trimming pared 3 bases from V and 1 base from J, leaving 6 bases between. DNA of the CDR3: TGTGCCAGCAGCTTCGGCGGGAACACTGAAGCTTTCTTT. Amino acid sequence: CASSFGGNTEAFF.

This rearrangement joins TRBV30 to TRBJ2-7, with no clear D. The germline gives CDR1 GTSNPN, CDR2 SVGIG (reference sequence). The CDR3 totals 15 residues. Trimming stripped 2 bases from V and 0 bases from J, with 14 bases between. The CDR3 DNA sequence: TGTGCCTGGAGTATCATTCGTCCTAGCTCCTACGAGCAGTACTTC. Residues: CAWSIIRPSSYEQYF.

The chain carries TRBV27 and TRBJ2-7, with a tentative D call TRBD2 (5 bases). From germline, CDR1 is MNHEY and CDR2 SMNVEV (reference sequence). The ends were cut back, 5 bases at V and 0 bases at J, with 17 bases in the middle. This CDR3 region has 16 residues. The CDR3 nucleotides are TGTGCCAGCAGTCCCCGTCGCGGGTCGCTCTCCTACGAGCAGTACTTC. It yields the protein CASSPRRGSLSYEQYF.

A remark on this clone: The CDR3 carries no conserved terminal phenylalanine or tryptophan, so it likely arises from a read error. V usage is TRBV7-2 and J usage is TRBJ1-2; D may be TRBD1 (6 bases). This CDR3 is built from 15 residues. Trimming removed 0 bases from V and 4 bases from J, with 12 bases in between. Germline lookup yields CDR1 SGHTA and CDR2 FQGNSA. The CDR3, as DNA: TGTGCCAGCAGCTTAGCCGGGACAAATCTCTATGGCTACACCCTC. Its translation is CASSLAGTNLYGYTL.

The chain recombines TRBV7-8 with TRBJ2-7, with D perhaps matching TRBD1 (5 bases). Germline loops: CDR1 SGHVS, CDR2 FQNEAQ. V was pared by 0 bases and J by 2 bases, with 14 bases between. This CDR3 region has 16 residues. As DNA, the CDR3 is TGTGCCAGCAGCTTAGCGGACACGGGTCGGCCCTACGAGCAGTACTTC. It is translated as CASSLADTGRPYEQYF.

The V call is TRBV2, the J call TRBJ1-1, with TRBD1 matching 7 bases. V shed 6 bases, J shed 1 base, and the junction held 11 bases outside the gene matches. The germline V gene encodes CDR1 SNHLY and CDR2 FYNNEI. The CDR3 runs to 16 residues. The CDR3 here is CASSPLDRAQNTEAFF. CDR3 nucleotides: TGTGCCAGCAGCCCGCTAGACAGGGCGCAGAACACTGAAGCTTTCTTT.

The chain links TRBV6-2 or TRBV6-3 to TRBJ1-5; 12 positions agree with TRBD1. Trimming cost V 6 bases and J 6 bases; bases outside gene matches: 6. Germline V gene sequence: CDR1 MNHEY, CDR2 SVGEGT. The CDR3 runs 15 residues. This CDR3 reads CASSRGTGGIQPQHF. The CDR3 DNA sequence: TGTGCCAGCAGCCGCGGGACAGGGGGCATTCAGCCCCAGCATTTT.

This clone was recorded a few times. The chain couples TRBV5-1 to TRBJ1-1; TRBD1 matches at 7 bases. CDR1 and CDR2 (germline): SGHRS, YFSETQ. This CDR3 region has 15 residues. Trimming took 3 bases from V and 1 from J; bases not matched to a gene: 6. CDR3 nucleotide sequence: TGCGCCAGCAGCTGGCAGGGGGAGAAGAACACTGAAGCTTTCTTT. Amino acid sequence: CASSWQGEKNTEAFF.

The CDR3 sequence: CATSPSGSSVEQYF. CDR3 DNA sequence: TGTGCCACCAGTCCGAGCGGGAGTTCCGTCGAGCAGTACTTC. The chain links TRBV15 to TRBJ2-7; 8 bases fit TRBD2. The germline V gene encodes CDR1 LNHNV and CDR2 YYDKDF (reference sequence). Losses at the gene ends were 6 bases for V and 6 bases for J; bases not matched to a gene: 10. The CDR3 totals 14 residues. The full variable domain, with the rest looked up from reference TRBV15 and TRBJ2-7, is DAMVIQNPRYQVTQFGKPVTLSCSQTLNHNVMYWYQQKSSQAPKLLFHYYDKDFNNEADTPDNFQSRRPNTSFCFLDIRSPGLGDTAMYLCATSPSGSSVEQYFGPGTRLTVT.

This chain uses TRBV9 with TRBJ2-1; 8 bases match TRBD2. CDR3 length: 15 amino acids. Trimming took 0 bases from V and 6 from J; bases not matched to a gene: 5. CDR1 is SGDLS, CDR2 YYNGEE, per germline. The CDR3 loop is CASSVARTSINEQFF. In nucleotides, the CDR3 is TGTGCCAGCAGCGTAGCTCGGACTAGCATCAATGAGCAGTTCTTC.

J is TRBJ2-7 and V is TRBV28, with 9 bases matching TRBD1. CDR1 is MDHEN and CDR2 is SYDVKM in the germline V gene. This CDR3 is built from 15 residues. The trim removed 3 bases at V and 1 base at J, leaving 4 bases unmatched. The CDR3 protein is CASSFTGGQSYEQYF. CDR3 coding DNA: TGTGCCAGCAGTTTCACAGGGGGCCAATCCTACGAGCAGTACTTC.

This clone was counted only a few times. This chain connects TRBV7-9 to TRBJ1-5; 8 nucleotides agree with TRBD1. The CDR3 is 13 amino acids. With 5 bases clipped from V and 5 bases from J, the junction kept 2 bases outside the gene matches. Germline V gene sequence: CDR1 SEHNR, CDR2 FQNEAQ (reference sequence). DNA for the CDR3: TGTGCCAGCAGCCCGACAGGGGATCAGCCCCAGCATTTT. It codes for CASSPTGDQPQHF. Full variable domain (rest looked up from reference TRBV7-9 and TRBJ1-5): DTGVSQNPRHKITKRGQNVTFRCDPISEHNRLYWYRQTLGQGPEFLTYFQNEAQLEKSRLLSDRFSAERPKGSFSTLEIQRTEQGDSAMYLCASSPTGDQPQHFGDGTRLSIL.